This TCR beta chain was found in a study of cytomegalovirus exposure and HLA in healthy donors. A multiplex PCR was run with 60 Vbeta primers and 13 Jbeta primers. Profiled with immunoSEQ multiplex PCR; TCRdb holds only in-frame clones, not every one. The sample has over 100,000 clones; approximately 87% are singletons. The CDR3 is 14 amino acids. V shed 4 bases and J shed 3 bases, with 15 bases lying between them. CDR1 and CDR2 (germline): SQVTM, ANQGSEA. Study-level points and caveats: Across donors, presence/absence analyses took sequencing depth to be roughly uniform. In a later analysis, specific HLA alleles were associated with 15,000 to 20,000 TCR beta sequences at a 0.05 false discovery rate.

Turning to this clone: What it binds is unknown.

The sample was PBMCs. The sequence was collected from a man aged 35 to 55 in good health and CMV-seronegative. The chain joins TRBV29-1 to TRBJ1-1, with TRBD1 as a possible D gene (6 bases). This CDR3 is CSVAPRGGDTEAFF. In DNA, the CDR3 is TGCAGCGTTGCCCCAAGGGGGGGAGACACTGAAGCTTTCTTT.